This TCR beta chain derives from a study of blood T cells in healthy people across ages (dated by TCRdb to between 2015 and 2017). In the study overall: In model experiments, template switching captured about one uniquely barcoded TCR beta cDNA molecule for every two T cells. The study measured age-related changes in TCR beta repertoire diversity using deep sequencing normalized with unique cDNA molecular identifiers. The donors were split into four age groups: young (average 16 years), middle-aged (39), aged (more than 55) and long-lived (roughly 86). Donors of different ages were randomly distributed across sequencing lanes to avoid experimental bias. For two donors (one aged 18 to 29 and one aged 80 or older), the study analyzed two additional independent replicas of 1 million unique cDNA reads from the same blood draw. Study-wide conclusions, independent of this receptor: Observed TCR beta diversity per million T cells fell roughly linearly with age, and a significant reduction was already apparent by age approximately 41. Because the CMV infection status of the donors was unknown, age-related changes in expanded clonotypes may potentially have been confounded. Because profiling used bulk unsorted PBMCs, naive and antigen-experienced compartments could not be compared conclusively. Estimates of total diversity based on one million sequenced T cells were regarded as lower bounds and as underestimates. Compared with the aged group, the long-lived group had more naive CD4+ T cells, fewer expanded clones and increased TCR diversity, a pattern suggesting age selection. There was a strong correlation between observed TCR beta diversity and the percentage of naive T cells measured by flow cytometry.

Taken from cysteine to phenylalanine, the CDR3 has 14 residues. Only the CDR3 region is kept as DNA, spanning 42 bases read in frame from base 1. From the germline V gene, CDR1 is ENHRY and CDR2 is SYGVKD. The germline ends are 8 bases apart after V is trimmed by 0 bases and J by 5 bases. Systemically healthy Caucasian individuals from Russia, roughly 40 in total and aged about 6 to 95 years, were included as donors. Each donor gave ten milliliters of peripheral blood, collected into EDTA-treated Vacutainer tubes. Ficoll-Paque density-gradient centrifugation was used to isolate PBMCs, with at least 6 million obtained per sample. Total RNA, at least 5 micrograms per sample, was extracted from PBMCs with Trizol reagent. The percentages of naive CD45RAhigh/CD27high T cells were determined by flow cytometry on a PBMC aliquot from every donor. The library was produced with 5' RACE. Reads for this sample came from an Illumina HiSeq 2500. A second PCR of about 6 to 12 cycles was performed with a sample-barcoded 5' primer and a J-beta primer mix. Each TCR beta cDNA molecule received a unique molecular identifier from a template-switch 5' adaptor carrying 12 random nucleotides. Each sample yielded at least 2.5 million CDR3-containing paired-end reads. First-strand cDNA was synthesized from all RNA with the Mint cDNA synthesis kit, primed by a TRBC-specific oligonucleotide. All cDNA was treated with uracil-DNA glycosylase and then went through a first 18-cycle PCR with the universal primers M1SS and BC2_uni_R. Regarding the original processing steps: Each sample was normalized by randomly selecting 1 million high-quality reads, each carrying a distinct molecular identifier. Reads sharing molecular identifiers were discarded rather than binned into consensus sequences. MiTCR, set to a Q25 quality threshold and the strictest error-elimination algorithm, was used for CDR3 identification, clonotype clustering and error correction. A nonparametric unseen species model with Euler transformation was used to estimate lower-bound total TCR beta diversity. TCRdb trimmed public reads at Q25 via fastp, called clones via MiXCR and kept in-frame beta chains. All rows with the same CDR3 protein become a single entry with the most common DNA and genes. These V and J calls originate from TCRdb's pipeline instead of the authors' own analysis. Present in this sample are 1.5 million to 2 million distinct CDR3 sequences, around 36% of which were seen just once. Around 11% of the sample is taken by the ten largest.

This clonotype has a handful of counts. The specificity of this receptor is unknown. No quality values exist for individual bases; no much larger clone is one base distant. The chain is made from TRBV10-3 and TRBJ1-5; perhaps TRBD1 is the D gene, with 6 bases matching. The TCR comes from a woman aged 30 to 39 in good health. Sequenced input: blood. The nucleotide sequence is given as TGTGCCATCAGTGAGTCGGGGGGCCATCAGCCCCAGCATTTT. This is translated as CAISESGGHQPQHF.